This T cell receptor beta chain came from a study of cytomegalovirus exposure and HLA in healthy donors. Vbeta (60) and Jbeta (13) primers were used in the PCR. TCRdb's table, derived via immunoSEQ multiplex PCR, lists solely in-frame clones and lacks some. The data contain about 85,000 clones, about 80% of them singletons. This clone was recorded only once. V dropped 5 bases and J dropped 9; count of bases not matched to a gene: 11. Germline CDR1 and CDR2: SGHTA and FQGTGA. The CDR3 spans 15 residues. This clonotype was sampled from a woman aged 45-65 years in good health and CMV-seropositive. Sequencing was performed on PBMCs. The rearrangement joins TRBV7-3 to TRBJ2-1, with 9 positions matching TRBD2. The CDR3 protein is CASSPYGGGAVEQFF. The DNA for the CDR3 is TGTGCCAGCAGCCCATACGGCGGGGGGGCCGTTGAGCAGTTCTTC.